The clone carrying this T cell receptor (beta chain) is medium-sized. Its antigen is not identified. The sample originates from a study of CD8+ T cells in alopecia areata. The CDR3 totals 15 residues. V was clipped by 3 bases and J by 4 bases; unmatched bases: 8. Germline V CDR1 and CDR2: PRHDT, FYEKMQ (reference sequence). The study, taken as a whole, reports: Lesional scalp, especially alopecia totalis/universalis, showed higher clonality than normal scalp.

The sequencing template was cDNA reverse transcribed from extracted RNA. Some clones are missing from TCRdb's copy, which holds only in-frame ones; the method was immunoSEQ multiplex PCR. This sample has 150,000 to 180,000 clones; 50% to 65% occur once, and the top ten carry less than 20%. The sequence was collected from a human donor with alopecia areata. The chain recombines TRBV13 with TRBJ2-5; TRBD1 matches at 7 bases. Specimen: CD8+ T cells sorted from blood, collected at week 0. DNA for the CDR3: TGTGCCAGCAGCTTCCCCTCGGGACAGAGAGAGACCCAGTACTTC. Its translation is CASSFPSGQRETQYF.